This T cell receptor beta chain was obtained from a study of T cell repertoires in cytomegalovirus infection. Study-level information: In public TCR beta signatures, there were indications of both CMV infection and matching HLA type.

Using its own MiXCR run on the reads, TCRdb lists one record per CDR3 protein. Of 350,000 to 400,000 distinct CDR3 sequences listed, about 35% are singletons. CDR1 and CDR2 (germline): DFQATT, SNEGSKA (reference sequence). V lost 1 base and J 4 bases, leaving 17 bases between the germline ends. This CDR3 has 16 amino acids. This clonotype was observed a handful of times. The antigen remains unidentified. The chain couples TRBV20-1 to TRBJ2-1; D unclear. The source material was cultured PBMCs, sampled from culture after CMV antigen stimulation. The receptor's source is a human donor in good health (CMV status not recorded). Some clones in this sample may be carry-over from other donors' samples. CDR3 in DNA: TGCAGTGCTAGAGTGGGGTCAGGCTTATCGTACAATGAGCAGTTCTTC. Translated: CSARVGSGLSYNEQFF.